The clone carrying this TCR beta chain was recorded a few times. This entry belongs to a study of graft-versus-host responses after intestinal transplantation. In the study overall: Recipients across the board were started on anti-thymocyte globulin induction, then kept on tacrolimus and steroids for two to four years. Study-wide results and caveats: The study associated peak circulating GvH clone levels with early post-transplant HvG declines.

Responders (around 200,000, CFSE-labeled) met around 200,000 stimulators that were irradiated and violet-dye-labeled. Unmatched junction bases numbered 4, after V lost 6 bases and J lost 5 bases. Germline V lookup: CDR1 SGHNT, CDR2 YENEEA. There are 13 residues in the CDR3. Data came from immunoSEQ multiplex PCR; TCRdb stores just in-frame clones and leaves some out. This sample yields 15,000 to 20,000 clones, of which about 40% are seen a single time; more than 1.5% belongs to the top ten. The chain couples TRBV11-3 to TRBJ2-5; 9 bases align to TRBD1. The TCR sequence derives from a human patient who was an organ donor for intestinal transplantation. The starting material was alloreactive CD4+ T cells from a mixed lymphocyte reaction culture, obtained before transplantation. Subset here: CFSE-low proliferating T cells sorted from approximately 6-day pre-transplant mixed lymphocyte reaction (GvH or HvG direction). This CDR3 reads CASRPTGGETQYF. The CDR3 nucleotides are TGTGCCAGCAGACCGACAGGGGGGGAGACCCAGTACTTC.